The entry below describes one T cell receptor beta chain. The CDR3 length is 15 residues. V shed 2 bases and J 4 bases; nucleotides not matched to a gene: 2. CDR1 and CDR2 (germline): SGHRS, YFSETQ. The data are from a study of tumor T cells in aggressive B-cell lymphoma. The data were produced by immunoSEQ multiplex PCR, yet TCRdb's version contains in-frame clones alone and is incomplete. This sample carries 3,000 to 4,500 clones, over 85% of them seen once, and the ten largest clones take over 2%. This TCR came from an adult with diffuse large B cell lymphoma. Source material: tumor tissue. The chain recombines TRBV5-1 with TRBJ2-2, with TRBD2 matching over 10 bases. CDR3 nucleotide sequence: TGCGCCAGCAGCTTAACTAGCGGGATCACCGGGGAGCTGTTTTTT. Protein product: CASSLTSGITGELFF.